The source of this TCR beta chain is a study of early T cells in non-severe SARS-CoV-2 infection. Study summary: The sequenced material was bulk RNA from unsorted whole blood, and its chains were unpaired.

Regarding the study as a whole: Sequences matched to VDJdb favored anti-spike CD8 responses, while private and CD4 specificities were missed.

Each cDNA molecule carried a unique molecular identifier. TCRdb reprocessed the 5' RACE reads with MiXCR, giving one entry per CDR3 protein. The data show 77,000 or so distinct CDR3 sequences, about 14% seen once. This clonotype came up a few times. The antigen is not known. The receptor's source is an adult who was a healthcare worker with PCR-confirmed SARS-CoV-2 infection or an uninfected control (not recorded which). Material: whole blood, obtained at baseline.

The CDR3 here is CASTPRPQPPRQGYTF. The DNA of the CDR3 is TGTGCCAGCACCCCTCGACCACAACCACCCCGACAGGGCTACACCTTC. The J gene is TRBJ1-2, the V gene TRBV6-2 or TRBV6-3; TRBD1 might be the D (5 bases). Deletions cut 7 bases from V and 8 bases from J, with 26 bases between. Germline CDR1 reads MNHEY; CDR2 reads SVGEGT. The CDR3 has 16 amino acids.